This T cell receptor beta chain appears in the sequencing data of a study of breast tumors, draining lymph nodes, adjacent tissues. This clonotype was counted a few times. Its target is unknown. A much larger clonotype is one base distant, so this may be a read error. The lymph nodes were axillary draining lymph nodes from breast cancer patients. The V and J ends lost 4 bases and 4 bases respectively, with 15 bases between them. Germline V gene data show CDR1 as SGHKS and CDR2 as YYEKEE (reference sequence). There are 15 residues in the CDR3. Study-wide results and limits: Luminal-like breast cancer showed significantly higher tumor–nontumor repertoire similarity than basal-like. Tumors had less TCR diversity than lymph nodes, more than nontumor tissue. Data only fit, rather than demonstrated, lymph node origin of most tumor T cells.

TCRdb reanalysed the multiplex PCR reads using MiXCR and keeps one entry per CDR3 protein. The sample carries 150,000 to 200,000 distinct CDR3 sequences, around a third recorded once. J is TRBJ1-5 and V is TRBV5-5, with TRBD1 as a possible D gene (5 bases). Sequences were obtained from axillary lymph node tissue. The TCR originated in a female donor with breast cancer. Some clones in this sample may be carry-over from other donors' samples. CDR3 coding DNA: TGTGCCAGCAGCGGAATACAGGCCGCTAATCAGCCCCAGCATTTT. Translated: CASSGIQAANQPQHF.